This is a list of T cell receptor beta chains from one sample in a study of response to subunit inactivated influenza vaccine. One entry per CDR3 protein results from TCRdb running MiXCR on the RT-PCR reads. The table lists hundreds of thousands of distinct CDR3 sequences, 10% to 15% of them singletons, with roughly 13% in the top ten. Specimen: PBMCs from blood, collected about 6 weeks after vaccination. The receptors stem from a man aged 50 to 60 who received an inactivated influenza vaccine. Both conserved end residues are part of each CDR3. A D gene is named only where the DNA matches it firmly. Not all rows give a size; the values are once, few, many and, for expanded clones, a class.

v_call: TRBV2
d_call: TRBD1
j_call: TRBJ1-1
clone_size: many
cdr3_aa: CASKTGLTEAFF
cdr3_nt: TGTGCCAGCAAGACAGGGCTCACTGAAGCTTTCTTT

v_call: TRBV6-2/TRBV6-3
d_call: TRBD1
j_call: TRBJ2-7
clone_size: -
cdr3_aa: CASSYVFKDRGYEQYF
cdr3_nt: TGTGCCAGCAGTTACGTTTTCAAGGACAGGGGCTACGAGCAGTACTTC

v_call: TRBV9
d_call: TRBD1
j_call: TRBJ2-1
clone_size: -
cdr3_aa: CASSGPGQNNEQFF
cdr3_nt: TGTGCCAGCAGCGGCCCGGGACAGAACAATGAGCAGTTCTTC

v_call: TRBV5-1
d_call: TRBD1
j_call: TRBJ2-5
clone_size: many
cdr3_aa: CASSLGGSTGTETQYF
cdr3_nt: TGCGCCAGCAGCTTGGGGGGATCGACAGGGACAGAGACCCAGTACTTC

v_call: TRBV6-1
d_call: -
j_call: TRBJ2-3
clone_size: few
cdr3_aa: CASSETQGWRTDTQYF
cdr3_nt: TGTGCCAGCAGTGAAACCCAGGGTTGGCGTACAGATACGCAGTATTTT

v_call: TRBV20-1
d_call: TRBD2
j_call: TRBJ2-1
clone_size: -
cdr3_aa: CSARNSGGGTYNEQFF
cdr3_nt: TGCAGTGCTAGAAATAGCGGGGGCGGTACCTACAATGAGCAGTTCTTC

v_call: TRBV2
d_call: -
j_call: TRBJ1-6
clone_size: -
cdr3_aa: CASSDGVNSPLHF
cdr3_nt: TGTGCCAGCAGTGATGGAGTTAATTCACCCCTCCACTTT

v_call: TRBV2
d_call: TRBD1
j_call: TRBJ2-1
clone_size: -
cdr3_aa: CASGQGVKNEQFF
cdr3_nt: TGTGCCAGCGGCCAGGGGGTTAAGAATGAGCAGTTCTTC

v_call: TRBV5-1
d_call: -
j_call: TRBJ2-2
clone_size: few
cdr3_aa: CASSLVQGSTGELFF
cdr3_nt: TGCGCCAGCAGCTTGGTACAGGGCTCCACCGGGGAGCTGTTTTTT

v_call: TRBV7-2
d_call: TRBD1
j_call: TRBJ2-7
clone_size: -
cdr3_aa: CASSLGQGIGEQYF
cdr3_nt: TGTGCCAGCAGCCTGGGACAGGGGATAGGCGAGCAGTACTTC

v_call: TRBV7-2
d_call: TRBD2
j_call: TRBJ2-1
clone_size: few
cdr3_aa: CASSLALTSGRGDEQFF
cdr3_nt: TGTGCCAGCAGCTTAGCACTAACTAGCGGGCGGGGCGATGAGCAGTTCTTC